These T cell receptor beta chains were read from a single sample in a study of blood T cell repertoires in COVID-19. The method was immunoSEQ multiplex PCR; TCRdb's version includes in-frame clones alone and lacks a portion of them. The sample records 15,000 to 20,000 clones, roughly 91% being singletons. Sample: peripheral blood. The receptors were gathered from a woman aged 55-69 years with active COVID-19. Each CDR3 is given with its conserved first and last residue. A D gene is named only where the DNA matches it firmly. The size entry is marked missing in some rows and otherwise reads once, few, many or a size class.

D	V	size	J	CDR3	DNA
NA	TRBV5-4	NA	TRBJ1-4	CASSRNDGDKKLFF	TGTGCCAGCAGCCGGAACGACGGGGATAAAAAACTGTTTTTT
TRBD2	TRBV2	NA	TRBJ2-1	CASRLSGGLDEQFF	TGTGCCAGCAGGTTATCGGGGGGGCTCGATGAGCAGTTCTTC
TRBD1	TRBV6-6	NA	TRBJ1-5	CASSPRDRGSNQPQHF	TGTGCCAGCAGCCCGAGGGACAGGGGTAGCAATCAGCCCCAGCATTTT
TRBD1	TRBV3-1/TRBV3-2	NA	TRBJ1-1	CASSQTTGWNTEAFF	TGTGCCAGCAGCCAAACGACAGGGTGGAACACTGAAGCTTTCTTT
TRBD1	TRBV5-1	NA	TRBJ1-4	CASRTLDRATNEKLFF	TGCGCCAGCAGAACCTTGGACAGGGCAACTAATGAAAAACTGTTTTTT
NA	TRBV7-8	NA	TRBJ2-3	CASSLAEYSSDTQYF	TGTGCCAGCAGCTTAGCCGAGTATAGTTCAGATACGCAGTATTTT
NA	TRBV6-5	NA	TRBJ1-6	CASSYFGGANSPLHF	TGTGCCAGCAGTTACTTCGGGGGGGCGAATTCACCCCTCCACTTT
NA	TRBV7-2	NA	TRBJ2-3	CASSFRLDTQYF	TGTGCCAGCAGCTTCAGGTTGGATACGCAGTATTTT
NA	TRBV5-1	NA	TRBJ2-5	CASSYGAGAEETQYF	TGCGCCAGCAGCTACGGGGCGGGGGCCGAAGAGACCCAGTACTTC
NA	TRBV7-9	NA	TRBJ2-7	CASSLTQTYEQYF	TGTGCCAGCAGCTTAACCCAGACCTACGAGCAGTACTTC
NA	TRBV7-3	NA	TRBJ1-6	CASSLGQNSPLHF	TGTGCCAGCAGCCTCGGACAGAATTCACCCCTCCACTTT
TRBD2	TRBV5-1	few	TRBJ2-2	CASNLAGASRTGELFF	TGCGCCAGCAACCTAGCGGGGGCCTCGAGAACCGGGGAGCTGTTTTTT
TRBD2	TRBV10-2	NA	TRBJ2-1	CASLGGNEQFF	TGCGCCAGCCTCGGGGGGAATGAGCAGTTCTTC
TRBD2	TRBV3-1/TRBV3-2	NA	TRBJ2-5	CASSLGVAGRQETQYF	TGTGCCAGCAGCCTCGGGGTAGCGGGGAGGCAAGAGACCCAGTACTTC
NA	TRBV6-5	once	TRBJ2-1	CASTRRGFDEQFF	TGTGCCAGCACACGACGCGGGTTCGATGAGCAGTTCTTC
NA	TRBV7-8	NA	TRBJ1-4	CASSTQGRGRRTNEKLFF	TGTGCCAGCAGCACCCAAGGGCGGGGACGGCGTACGAATGAAAAACTGTTTTTT
NA	TRBV24-1	NA	TRBJ2-1	CATSQAGAYNEQFF	TGTGCCACCAGCCAAGCAGGGGCCTACAATGAGCAGTTCTTC
TRBD2	TRBV9	NA	TRBJ2-5	CASSGGLAKETQYF	TGTGCCAGCAGCGGAGGACTAGCGAAGGAGACCCAGTACTTC
TRBD2	TRBV4-2	NA	TRBJ2-5	CASSQDGTRGETQYF	TGTGCCAGCAGCCAAGACGGGACTAGGGGGGAGACCCAGTACTTC
TRBD1	TRBV5-1	NA	TRBJ1-6	CASSYETGTNSPLHF	TGCGCCAGCAGCTATGAGACAGGGACGAATTCACCCCTCCACTTT
NA	TRBV2	once	TRBJ2-3	CASRDYRPTDTQYF	TGTGCCAGCAGGGACTATCGTCCCACAGATACGCAGTATTTT